The present entry profiles one T cell receptor (beta chain) with its context. Its antigen is as yet unknown. The data are from a study of T-cell memory formation after mild COVID-19. Study results and caveats: From day 15 to 85, contracting clones were balanced between CD4 and CD8, whereas later expanders leaned toward CD4+.

TCRdb analysed the 5' RACE reads with MiXCR anew, one entry per CDR3 protein. The sample carries 350,000 to 450,000 distinct CDR3 sequences, approximately 24% recorded once. Germline CDR1 LGHNA, CDR2 YNFKEQ. CDR3 length equals 16 residues. V dropped 1 base and J dropped 0 bases, with 9 bases sitting between them. The source is an adult woman who had mild COVID-19 (a few samples of this study predate the infection). Cell type and time point are not known. The V call is TRBV4-2, the J call TRBJ2-2; no clear D gene. Sequencing used PBMCs or a T cell subset sorted from them (not recorded which). The CDR3 loop reads CASSQGRLANTGELFF. The DNA for the CDR3 is TGTGCCAGCAGCCAAGGGCGTCTAGCGAACACCGGGGAGCTGTTTTTT.